A selection of T cell receptor beta chains follows, all from one sample in a study of T cells in Graves' hyperthyroidism and ophthalmopathy. TCRdb ran MiXCR on the multiplex PCR reads and lists one entry per CDR3 protein. Of 250,000 to 300,000 distinct CDR3 sequences listed, over 15% are singletons. The source material was blood. The source of these receptors is a woman between 55 and 75 years old with Graves' ophthalmopathy. Each CDR3 is given with its conserved first and last residue.

V gene | CDR3 protein
TRBV7-9 | CASSLGTSGGHTDTQYF
TRBV4-2 | CASSQAGRSNYGYTF
TRBV27 | CASRGRATGELFF
TRBV6-1 | CASSLSGSNQPQHF
TRBV7-9 | CASSLVKGAAYEQYF
TRBV27 | CASRPGRTNTGELFF
TRBV29-1 | CSVVLGDEQYF
TRBV29-1 | CSVNRDGGEQYF
TRBV6-1 | CASQGRGLARNTQYF
TRBV28 | CASKQGEGQPQHF
TRBV5-1 | CASSPRGGRQPQHF
TRBV7-2 | CASSRWGLEYNEQFF
TRBV20-1 | CSARDPASGETQYF
TRBV18 | CASSPPRGLRQETQYF
TRBV12-3/TRBV12-4 | CASRGLDSGLGNTIYF
TRBV2 | CASRFGVNEQFF
TRBV2 | CMTHAGLGTEAFF
TRBV7-2 | CASSRSRDRDQPQHF
TRBV7-2 | CASSLEWAGGQPQHF
TRBV28 | CASSLGQAVNEKLFF
TRBV6-2/TRBV6-3 | CASSFYGEGQYF
TRBV7-2 | CASSQTLREQYF
TRBV19 | CASSFRETHQPQHF
TRBV5-1 | CASSLDSMTGELFF
TRBV9 | CASSVGGTEAFF
TRBV7-2 | CASSPRWGSGGTGTQYF
TRBV4-2 | CASSQVDLGGRYEQYF
TRBV20-1 | CSAIPGLTDTQYF
TRBV25-1 | CASTGVGRAPGELFF
TRBV12-3/TRBV12-4 | CASSPRDREAFF
TRBV4-2 | CASSQMGANTGELFF
TRBV20-1 | CSARPGSQNTEAFF
TRBV19 | CASSTVEGRNTEAFF
TRBV16 | CASSPQSATNEKLFF
TRBV6-1 | CASSPPTGTSTDTQYF
TRBV7-2 | CASSTRRQGSPYEQYF
TRBV20-1 | CSASGASLSGNTIYF
TRBV7-9 | CASRQGLAGGSYNEQFF
TRBV18 | CASSPRGREGYEQYF
TRBV6-1 | CASSGSGYNQPQHF
TRBV24-1 | CATSDRTSRAYNEQFF
TRBV6-2/TRBV6-3 | CASGQAVTYEQYF
TRBV20-1 | CSARDPARTYEQYF
TRBV6-1 | CASSEATGGQETQYF
TRBV6-2/TRBV6-3 | CASSPNRGTGELFF
TRBV11-2 | CASNLEGPGANVLTF
TRBV9 | CASSVGGVSGNTIYF